Each of the 30 T cell receptor beta chains below was sequenced from the same sample in a study of beta chain features in type 1 diabetes. Expressed TCRB transcripts were sequenced because the entire RNA isolate underwent reverse transcription. Generated by immunoSEQ multiplex PCR, the TCRdb table keeps only in-frame clones and is missing some. This sample has fewer than 200,000 clones; approximately 8.1% occur once, and the top ten carry nearly 0.65%. Sequenced: central memory CD4+ T cells from blood. Every receptor here comes from a man aged 18 to 29 in good health.

This clone was counted at least ten times. The rearrangement joins TRBV4-3 to TRBJ2-1; a weak D match, TRBD2 (7 bases). V was clipped by 0 bases and J by 13 bases, with 25 bases between them. This CDR3 has 17 residues. Per the germline V gene, CDR1 is LGHNA and CDR2 is YSLEER. The CDR3 region has the DNA TGCGCCAGCAGCCAAGATCTCCAGGCGGGGGCACACAGCGCACAGTTCTTC. Residues: CASSQDLQAGAHSAQFF.

This clone has a handful of counts. The rearrangement joins TRBV9 to TRBJ2-3; D possibly corresponds to TRBD2 (6 bases). Germline CDR1 SGDLS, CDR2 YYNGEE. V was pared by 0 bases and J by 3 bases, with 14 bases between. The CDR3 totals 16 residues. CDR3 loop: CASSVGVSGSTDTQYF. The CDR3 bases are TGTGCCAGCAGCGTAGGGGTGAGCGGGTCAACAGATACGCAGTATTTT. Combining the CDR3 with reference TRBV9 and TRBJ2-3 gives the whole variable domain DSGVTQTPKHLITATGQRVTLRCSPRSGDLSVYWYQQSLDQGLQFLIQYYNGEERAKGNILERFSAQQFPDLHSELNLSSLELGDSALYFCASSVGVSGSTDTQYFGPGTRLTVL.

This clone was detected only a few times. The gene calls are TRBV2 and TRBJ2-7; weak D call: TRBD2 (7 bases). The ends were cut back, 6 bases at V and 7 bases at J, with 10 bases in the middle. The CDR3 loop spans 11 amino acids. The germline CDR1 and CDR2 sequences are SNHLY and FYNNEI. CDR3 DNA: TGTGCCAGCAGGAGGGGGGGAGAGCAGTACTTC. As protein: CASRRGGEQYF.

Only a few counts were recorded for this clone. V is TRBV7-2 and J is TRBJ1-4; TRBD1 matches 8 bases. Germline lookup yields CDR1 SGHTA and CDR2 FQGNSA. This CDR3 spans 16 amino acids. V shed 5 bases and J 1 base; nucleotides not matched to a gene: 6. The CDR3 nucleotides read TGTGCCAGCAGCCCGGACAGGGCGGGAACTAATGAAAAACTGTTTTTT. Protein product: CASSPDRAGTNEKLFF.

This clone was counted a few times. This chain joins TRBV19 and TRBJ1-2, with 7 bases aligning to TRBD1. CDR3 length equals 16 residues. V shed 7 bases, J shed 3 bases, and the junction held 14 bases outside the gene matches. Germline values: CDR1 LNHDA, CDR2 SQIVND (reference sequence). The DNA for the CDR3 is TGTGCCAGTACCACATTACTGGGACAGACCGACTATGGCTACACCTTC. Translation: CASTTLLGQTDYGYTF.

V is TRBV6-1 and J is TRBJ1-1; 7 bases align to TRBD1. The CDR3 consists of 13 residues. Germline V gene lookup returns CDR1 MNHNS and CDR2 SASEGT. V lost 6 bases, J lost 3 bases, and 4 bases stayed unmatched. CDR3 DNA: TGTGCCAGCAGGATCCAGGGGGACACTGAAGCTTTCTTT. Its protein product is CASRIQGDTEAFF.

V and J are TRBV30 and TRBJ2-6, with D tentatively TRBD2 (6 bases). Trimming stripped 1 base from V and 3 bases from J, with 7 bases between. Germline lookup yields CDR1 GTSNPN and CDR2 SVGIG (reference sequence). This CDR3 contains 14 residues. This CDR3 reads CAWSAGVGANVLTF. The CDR3 DNA follows: TGTGCCTGGAGTGCGGGGGTTGGGGCCAACGTCCTGACTTTC.

The chain is built from TRBV9 and TRBJ2-2, with unresolved D. Germline CDR1 SGDLS, CDR2 YYNGEE. The CDR3 sequence is 15 residues long. Trimming shortened V by 0 bases and J by 0 bases, and 6 bases separated the two germline ends. In nucleotides, the CDR3 is TGTGCCAGCAGCGTAGTCAGATCGAACACCGGGGAGCTGTTTTTT. It is translated as CASSVVRSNTGELFF.

The gene calls are TRBV6-6 and TRBJ2-1; no firm D call. Trimming removed 2 bases from V and 7 bases from J, with 3 bases in between. Germline CDR1 and CDR2: MNHNY and SVGAGI (reference sequence). This CDR3 has 11 amino acids. The CDR3 protein is CASSYLNEQFF. The CDR3 DNA reads as TGTGCCAGCAGTTACCTGAATGAGCAGTTCTTC.

This clone was observed a few times. The V gene is TRBV4-1, the J gene TRBJ2-2, with 8 nucleotides matching TRBD1. The germline CDR1 and CDR2 sequences are MGHRA and YSYEKL. This CDR3 has 17 residues. Losses at the gene ends were 2 bases for V and 0 bases for J; bases not matched to a gene: 5. The CDR3 nucleotides are TGCGCCAGCAGCCAATATCAGGGGGCCACGAACACCGGGGAGCTGTTTTTT. It is translated as CASSQYQGATNTGELFF.

This chain joins TRBV10-3 and TRBJ2-7, with 7 bases fitting TRBD1. Germline values: CDR1 ENHRY, CDR2 SYGVKD. The V segment lost 5 bases and the J segment 0 bases; nucleotides outside the gene matches: 1. This CDR3 has 13 residues. The CDR3 spells CAISWDSSYEQYF. Here the CDR3 DNA reads TGTGCCATCAGTTGGGACAGCTCCTACGAGCAGTACTTC.

The rearrangement uses TRBV5-1 and TRBJ2-3, with D tentatively TRBD2 (6 bases). Germline lookup yields CDR1 SGHRS and CDR2 YFSETQ. The CDR3 runs to 15 residues. V was shortened by 2 bases and J by 0 bases, with 10 bases between the two germline ends. CDR3 nucleotide sequence: TGCGCCAGCAGCTTTGCGGCGGGAAGCACAGATACGCAGTATTTT. It is translated as CASSFAAGSTDTQYF.

J is TRBJ2-2 and V is TRBV5-1; 12 bases align to TRBD2. In germline, CDR1 is SGHRS, CDR2 YFSETQ. The CDR3 loop spans 17 amino acids. Trimming removed 4 bases from V and 8 bases from J; junction bases left unmatched: 12. The DNA for the CDR3 is TGCGCCAGCAGCCAGCTCTCTAGCGGGGGGGCACCAGGGGAGCTGTTTTTT. It is translated as CASSQLSSGGAPGELFF.

This clone was detected a few times. The rearrangement links TRBV9 to TRBJ2-2; possible D gene TRBD1, 6 bases. V shed 6 bases and J shed 6 bases, with 15 bases lying between them. Germline V lookup: CDR1 SGDLS, CDR2 YYNGEE. This CDR3 contains 14 residues. The CDR3 reads CASNRARVSGELFF. CDR3 sequence (DNA): TGTGCCAGCAACAGGGCACGGGTCTCCGGGGAGCTGTTTTTT. The complete variable domain, with remaining parts taken from reference TRBV9 and TRBJ2-2, reads DSGVTQTPKHLITATGQRVTLRCSPRSGDLSVYWYQQSLDQGLQFLIQYYNGEERAKGNILERFSAQQFPDLHSELNLSSLELGDSALYFCASNRARVSGELFFGEGSRLTVL.

This clone was observed a single time. The CDR3 spells CASMISGGGIYGYTF. The CDR3 nucleotides read TGTGCCAGCATGATTTCTGGGGGGGGAATCTATGGCTACACCTTC. J is TRBJ1-2 and V is TRBV7-2; the D gene is possibly TRBD1 (5 bases). Germline V gene data show CDR1 as SGHTA and CDR2 as FQGNSA. This CDR3 contains 15 residues. The germline V and J ends were trimmed by 7 bases and 4 bases, with 19 bases remaining between them.

The chain carries TRBV4-3 and TRBJ1-1; 7 nucleotides agree with TRBD1. The CDR3 has 14 residues. Germline values: CDR1 LGHNA, CDR2 YSLEER. V shed 4 bases and J 8 bases; nucleotides not matched to a gene: 10. CDR3 protein: CASSRDPQGGEAFF. CDR3 in DNA: TGCGCCAGCAGCCGGGACCCCCAAGGGGGCGAAGCTTTCTTT.

This sequence joins TRBV5-6 and TRBJ2-5; unclear D gene. This CDR3 comprises 13 residues. Trimming shortened V by 0 bases and J by 3 bases, and 6 bases separated the two germline ends. CDR1 and CDR2 (germline): SGHDT, YYEEEE. CDR3 loop: CASSLDEKETQYF. CDR3 bases: TGTGCCAGCAGCTTGGACGAGAAAGAGACCCAGTACTTC.

This clone was counted a few times. DNA for the CDR3: TGTGCCAGCAGCGTAGACCGGGCTGGGGCCAACGTCCTGACTTTC. Translated: CASSVDRAGANVLTF. The rearrangement links TRBV9 to TRBJ2-6, with D unresolved. V gave up 0 bases and J gave up 2 bases, with 6 bases separating them. Germline V lookup: CDR1 SGDLS, CDR2 YYNGEE. CDR3 length: 15 amino acids. The full variable domain, with the rest looked up from reference TRBV9 and TRBJ2-6, is DSGVTQTPKHLITATGQRVTLRCSPRSGDLSVYWYQQSLDQGLQFLIQYYNGEERAKGNILERFSAQQFPDLHSELNLSSLELGDSALYFCASSVDRAGANVLTFGAGSRLTVL.

This clone was counted between two and nine times. The gene calls are TRBV4-2 and TRBJ2-2, with D perhaps matching TRBD2 (6 bases). Germline V CDR1 and CDR2: LGHNA, YNFKEQ. Trimming took 4 bases from V and 2 from J, leaving 14 bases between them. This CDR3 is 16 amino acids long. CDR3 sequence reads: CASSRPGEINTGELFF. The CDR3 nucleotides are TGTGCCAGCAGCCGCCCGGGGGAGATAAACACCGGGGAGCTGTTTTTT.

This clone has at least ten counts. The rearrangement joins TRBV7-9 to TRBJ2-7; 9 bases agree with TRBD2. Germline CDR1 reads SEHNR; CDR2 reads FQNEAQ (reference sequence). The CDR3 runs to 15 residues. Germline trimming cut 1 base from V and 3 bases from J; bases unmatched to any gene: 4. The CDR3 DNA sequence: TGTGCCAGCAGCTTAGAACTAGCGGGCCTCTACGAGCAGTACTTC. Protein product: CASSLELAGLYEQYF.

This clone turned up a few times. This rearrangement joins TRBV19 to TRBJ2-1; D uncertain. Deletions cut 11 bases from V and 3 bases from J, with 11 bases between. The CDR3 consists of 12 residues. The germline V gene encodes CDR1 LNHDA and CDR2 SQIVND (reference sequence). CDR3 nucleotides: TGTGCCTGTTCCAGCGTCTACAATGAGCAGTTCTTC. Translation gives CACSSVYNEQFF.

This clone was seen a few times. The chain links TRBV27 to TRBJ2-7, with TRBD1 identical over 7 bases. The trim removed 3 bases at V and 0 bases at J, leaving 2 bases unmatched. Germline-derived CDR1 and CDR2 are MNHEY and SMNVEV (reference sequence). The CDR3 is made up of 14 amino acids. This CDR3 is CASSFRQGSYEQYF. The CDR3 DNA reads as TGTGCCAGCAGTTTCCGACAGGGCTCCTACGAGCAGTACTTC.

The V and J genes are TRBV15 and TRBJ2-2, with 7 bases fitting TRBD2. Trimming removed 3 bases from V and 4 bases from J; junction bases left unmatched: 5. Germline V gives CDR1 LNHNV, CDR2 YYDKDF (reference sequence). There are 15 residues in the CDR3. The CDR3 region is CATSSSASGTGELFF. In DNA form, the CDR3 reads TGTGCCACCAGCAGCAGCGCTAGCGGCACCGGGGAGCTGTTTTTT. The full variable domain, in which reference TRBV15 and TRBJ2-2 provide the parts outside the CDR3, is DAMVIQNPRYQVTQFGKPVTLSCSQTLNHNVMYWYQQKSSQAPKLLFHYYDKDFNNEADTPDNFQSRRPNTSFCFLDIRSPGLGDTAMYLCATSSSASGTGELFFGEGSRLTVL.

There are many counts of this clone. This sequence joins TRBV27 and TRBJ2-5, with D possibly being TRBD1 (5 bases). The CDR3 is 14 residues long. Germline CDR1 MNHEY, CDR2 SMNVEV (reference sequence). V lost 6 bases, J lost 1 base, and 12 bases lay in between. CDR3 residues: CASSRLGAQETQYF. The CDR3 bases are TGTGCCAGCAGCCGGTTAGGGGCCCAAGAGACCCAGTACTTC.

The chain recombines TRBV6-5 with TRBJ1-2; D uncertain. Looked up from germline, CDR1 is MNHEY and CDR2 is SVGAGI. The V end was cut by 7 bases, the J end by 7 bases, with 19 bases between. CDR3 length equals 14 residues. The CDR3 region is CASINNGGRGGYTF. CDR3 coding DNA: TGTGCCAGCATTAATAACGGAGGGCGTGGTGGCTACACCTTC.

V and J are TRBV2 and TRBJ2-7; TRBD1 matches 8 bases. Germline V gene lookup returns CDR1 SNHLY and CDR2 FYNNEI. The CDR3 length is 15 residues. The V gene end was trimmed by 6 bases and the J gene end by 0 bases; junction bases not matched to a gene: 7. In DNA form, the CDR3 reads TGTGCCAGCAGCCCTGACAGGGGTATCTCCTACGAGCAGTACTTC. Protein product: CASSPDRGISYEQYF.

V gene TRBV19 combines with J gene TRBJ1-2, with unresolved D. CDR3 length: 15 residues. Germline CDR1 reads LNHDA; CDR2 reads SQIVND (reference sequence). V was shortened by 3 bases and J by 0 bases, with 11 bases between the two germline ends. The CDR3 reads CASSIVAEANYGYTF. CDR3 sequence (DNA): TGTGCCAGTAGTATCGTCGCAGAAGCTAACTATGGCTACACCTTC.

This clone was detected only a few times. The genes are TRBV4-2 and TRBJ2-5; 15 positions match TRBD2. This CDR3 contains 20 residues. Germline CDR1 is LGHNA and CDR2 is YNFKEQ. V lost 1 base to trimming and J lost 2 bases; unmatched junction nucleotides: 11. The CDR3 coding sequence is TGTGCCAGCAGCCAAGGGGGTACGGGACTAGCGGGGGGACGACAAGAGACCCAGTACTTC. Translating it yields CASSQGGTGLAGGRQETQYF.

J is TRBJ1-2 and V is TRBV2, with D uncertain. This CDR3 has 14 amino acids. Germline values: CDR1 SNHLY, CDR2 FYNNEI. With 4 bases removed from V and 2 bases from J, the gap between germline ends came to 11 bases. The chain's CDR3 is CASSVRVINYGYTF. CDR3 sequence (DNA): TGTGCCAGCAGTGTAAGAGTAATAAACTATGGCTACACCTTC. The full variable domain, completed using reference TRBV2 and TRBJ1-2, is EPEVTQTPSHQVTQMGQEVILRCVPISNHLYFYWYRQILGQKVEFLVSFYNNEISEKSEIFDDQFSVERPDGSNFTLKIRSTKLEDSAMYFCASSVRVINYGYTFGSGTRLTVV.

V and J are TRBV28 and TRBJ1-1; D ambiguous. Germline V gene sequence: CDR1 MDHEN, CDR2 SYDVKM. Trimming removed 7 bases from V and 0 bases from J, with 9 bases in between. This CDR3 comprises 13 residues. The CDR3: CASIQHMNTEAFF. In nucleotides, the CDR3 is TGTGCCAGCATTCAACATATGAACACTGAAGCTTTCTTT.